This T cell receptor (beta chain) was documented in a study of CD8 T cells in ankylosing spondylitis. Study conclusions and caveats: Reactive arthritis synovial fluid and blood previously showed some of these motif variants. In ankylosing spondylitis patients, matched synovial fluid reportedly showed significant enrichment of disease-linked clones.

This clonotype was seen repeatedly, ten times or more. Its antigen is not known. Trimming stripped 4 bases from V and 1 base from J, with 16 bases between. In germline, CDR1 is DFQATT, CDR2 SNEGSKA (reference sequence). The CDR3 is made up of 15 amino acids. TCRdb used MiXCR to reprocess the 5' RACE reads, holding one entry per CDR3 protein. The repertoire holds 35,000 to 50,000 distinct CDR3 sequences, with about a tenth as singletons. The specimen sequenced was blood, either unsorted or a sorted T cell fraction (not recorded which). The receptor's source is a male donor with ankylosing spondylitis or in good health (not recorded which). V gene TRBV20-1 combines with J gene TRBJ2-5; D may match TRBD1 or TRBD2 (5 bases each). CDR3 nucleotides: TGCAGTGCTAAGGACACTAGTAGTTTCCAAGAGACCCAGTACTTC. This translates into CSAKDTSSFQETQYF.